These T cell receptor beta chains were read from a single sample in a study of blood T cell repertoires in COVID-19. TCRdb keeps only in-frame clones here, not all; method: immunoSEQ multiplex PCR. The table includes around 94,000 clones, about 83% detected once. The specimen sequenced was peripheral blood. These receptors originate from a man aged 35-49 years with active or convalescent COVID-19. CDR3s include the opening cysteine and the closing phenylalanine or tryptophan. D genes are given only for firm matches. Where a row states a size, it is once, few, many or the class of an expanded clone; other rows omit it.

V: TRBV7-2
D: TRBD1
size: -
J: TRBJ1-4
length: 16
DNA: TGTGCCAGCAGCCAAGTTGTGACAGGGAGGAGTGAAAAACTGTTTTTT
CDR3: CASSQVVTGRSEKLFF

V: TRBV6-2/TRBV6-3
D: -
size: once
J: TRBJ1-5
length: 15
DNA: TGTGCCAGCAGTTACTCGAGTATGGGCAATCAGCCCCAGCATTTT
CDR3: CASSYSSMGNQPQHF

V: TRBV30
D: -
size: -
J: TRBJ1-2
length: 10
DNA: TGTGCCTGGGGCTCCTTCCAGGACACCTTC
CDR3: CAWGSFQDTF

V: TRBV25-1
D: -
size: -
J: TRBJ1-1
length: 11
DNA: TGTGCCAGCCTTAACGCTGGGGAGGCTTTCTTT
CDR3: CASLNAGEAFF

V: TRBV29-1
D: TRBD1
size: -
J: TRBJ1-1
length: 15
DNA: TGCAGCGTTGACCGTCAGGGGGGTAGGAACACTGAAGCTTTCTTT
CDR3: CSVDRQGGRNTEAFF

V: TRBV10-1
D: -
size: -
J: TRBJ1-1
length: 14
DNA: TGCGCCAGCAGCGAACGGGCGGGGAACACTGAAGCTTTCTTT
CDR3: CASSERAGNTEAFF

V: TRBV7-2
D: TRBD2
size: few
J: TRBJ2-4
length: 14
DNA: TGTGCCAGCAGCTTGGGGACTAGCGGGGGGACCGGGTACTTC
CDR3: CASSLGTSGGTGYF

V: TRBV10-3
D: TRBD1
size: -
J: TRBJ2-3
length: 15
DNA: TGTGCCATCAGTGAGTCGGGGACAGATACAGATACGCAGTATTTT
CDR3: CAISESGTDTDTQYF

V: TRBV18
D: -
size: -
J: TRBJ1-4
length: 16
DNA: TGTGCCAGCTCACCGGTCCTGGGACAAGATAATGAAAAACTGTTTTTT
CDR3: CASSPVLGQDNEKLFF

V: TRBV7-9
D: -
size: -
J: TRBJ2-7
length: 14
DNA: TGTGCCAGCAGCTTAGAAGGGAGCCGGGTCGAGCAGTACTTC
CDR3: CASSLEGSRVEQYF

V: TRBV5-5
D: -
size: -
J: TRBJ2-2
length: 11
DNA: TGTGCCAGCAGCTTGCTCGGGGAGCTGTTTTTT
CDR3: CASSLLGELFF

V: TRBV12-3/TRBV12-4
D: -
size: once
J: TRBJ2-7
length: 13
DNA: TGTGCCAGCAGTTTGGGGCTAACCTACGAGCAGTACTTC
CDR3: CASSLGLTYEQYF

V: TRBV5-1
D: -
size: -
J: TRBJ2-7
length: 17
DNA: TGCGCCAGCAGCCCTCAGGGGGCGGCGGGGGGGGCTCACGAGCAGTACTTC
CDR3: CASSPQGAAGGAHEQYF

V: TRBV6-2/TRBV6-3
D: -
size: -
J: TRBJ2-5
length: 14
DNA: TGTGCCAGCAGCCCAGGGACATTCTTGGAGACCCAGTACTTC
CDR3: CASSPGTFLETQYF

V: TRBV1
D: -
size: -
J: TRBJ2-4
length: 21
DNA: TGCACCAGCAGCACCGCTGCGGGGCCTGGGATTAGCGGGGGGGCCAAAAACATTCAGTACTTC
CDR3: CTSSTAAGPGISGGAKNIQYF

V: TRBV3-1/TRBV3-2
D: -
size: -
J: TRBJ2-2
length: 15
DNA: TGTGCCAGCAGCCAAGAATCGCGGGGCACCGGGGAGCTGTTTTTT
CDR3: CASSQESRGTGELFF

V: TRBV5-1
D: -
size: -
J: TRBJ2-2
length: 15
DNA: TGCGCCAGCAGCCTACGGGACACCAGCACCGGGGAGCTGTTTTTT
CDR3: CASSLRDTSTGELFF

V: TRBV5-4
D: TRBD2
size: -
J: TRBJ2-5
length: 13
DNA: TGTGCCAGCAGCTTGGGTAGCGGGGGGACCCAGTACTTC
CDR3: CASSLGSGGTQYF

V: TRBV7-9
D: TRBD2
size: -
J: TRBJ2-1
length: 15
DNA: TGTGCCAGCAGCTTTGGACTAGCGGGGGGCAATGAGCAGTTCTTC
CDR3: CASSFGLAGGNEQFF

V: TRBV6-5
D: -
size: -
J: TRBJ1-2
length: 14
DNA: TGTGCCAGCATTTCCGGGGGAAAGGGCTATGGCTACACCTTC
CDR3: CASISGGKGYGYTF

V: TRBV24-1
D: TRBD1
size: -
J: TRBJ1-2
length: 13
DNA: TGTGCCACCAGCGACAGGGAGGACTATGGCTACACCTTC
CDR3: CATSDREDYGYTF

V: TRBV27
D: TRBD1
size: -
J: TRBJ2-3
length: 15
DNA: TGTGCCAGCAGTGGACAGGGGACTATCACAGATACGCAGTATTTT
CDR3: CASSGQGTITDTQYF

V: TRBV6-5
D: -
size: -
J: TRBJ1-5
length: 13
DNA: TGTGCCAGCAGACCAGATCGGGGACAGCCCCAGCATTTT
CDR3: CASRPDRGQPQHF

V: TRBV10-3
D: -
size: -
J: TRBJ2-3
length: 13
DNA: TGTGCCATCAGTGATGCAGGGCAGGATACGCAGTATTTT
CDR3: CAISDAGQDTQYF

V: TRBV15
D: TRBD1
size: -
J: TRBJ1-5
length: 16
DNA: TGTGCCACCAGCAGAGGCACAGGGGGCGGGAATCAGCCCCAGCATTTT
CDR3: CATSRGTGGGNQPQHF

V: TRBV30
D: TRBD1
size: -
J: TRBJ2-2
length: 14
DNA: TGTGCCTGGAGAGGACAGGGGAACACCGGGGAGCTGTTTTTT
CDR3: CAWRGQGNTGELFF

V: TRBV3-1/TRBV3-2
D: TRBD2
size: -
J: TRBJ2-7
length: 14
DNA: TGTGCCAGCAGCCGTAGCGGGGGGGCCCACGAGCAGTACTTC
CDR3: CASSRSGGAHEQYF

V: TRBV5-1
D: -
size: -
J: TRBJ2-5
length: 12
DNA: TGCGCCAGCAGCTCCCTCCAAGAGACCCAGTACTTC
CDR3: CASSSLQETQYF

V: TRBV7-3
D: -
size: -
J: TRBJ2-6
length: 15
DNA: TGTGCCAGCAGCCTCCGGGAGCTCGGGGCCAACGTCCTGACTTTC
CDR3: CASSLRELGANVLTF

V: TRBV19
D: -
size: once
J: TRBJ2-2
length: 15
DNA: TGTGCCAGTAGTCTTGACAGGATAAACACCGGGGAGCTGTTTTTT
CDR3: CASSLDRINTGELFF

V: TRBV7-9
D: TRBD2
size: few
J: TRBJ2-5
length: 14
DNA: TGTGCCAGCAGCTTTTCGACTAGCTGGGAGACCCAGTACTTC
CDR3: CASSFSTSWETQYF

V: TRBV7-7
D: -
size: -
J: TRBJ2-2
length: 16
DNA: TGTGCTAGCAGCCCCATCGGAGGGGGGGACACCGGGGAGCTGTTTTTT
CDR3: CASSPIGGGDTGELFF

V: TRBV3-1/TRBV3-2
D: -
size: -
J: TRBJ1-3
length: 16
DNA: TGTGCCAGCAGCCAACACGGCCCGACAGGTGGAGACACCATATATTTT
CDR3: CASSQHGPTGGDTIYF

V: TRBV5-1
D: TRBD2
size: -
J: TRBJ2-2
length: 16
DNA: TGCGCCAGCAGCGGGCGGACTAGCGGTAACACCGGGGAGCTGTTTTTT
CDR3: CASSGRTSGNTGELFF

V: TRBV6-2/TRBV6-3
D: -
size: once
J: TRBJ2-1
length: 15
DNA: TGTGCCAGCAGTTCGGTCTCCCCGGTACCCAATGAGCAGTTCTTC
CDR3: CASSSVSPVPNEQFF

V: TRBV11-2
D: -
size: -
J: TRBJ1-5
length: 15
DNA: TGTGCCAGCAGCCCGAACCGGTTTGGCAATCAGCCCCAGCATTTT
CDR3: CASSPNRFGNQPQHF

V: TRBV30
D: -
size: -
J: TRBJ1-2
length: 13
DNA: TGTGCCTGGAAGTTCGGTCAGGGTACAAGCTACACCTTC
CDR3: CAWKFGQGTSYTF

V: TRBV15
D: TRBD1
size: -
J: TRBJ1-1
length: 16
DNA: TGTGCCACCAGCAGAGATCGGAAGGGGACAGGCGCTGAAGCTTTCTTT
CDR3: CATSRDRKGTGAEAFF

V: TRBV30
D: TRBD1
size: -
J: TRBJ2-2
length: 17
DNA: TGTGCCTGGAGCGGGGACAGGGTGGGGCCGAACACCGGGGAGCTGTTTTTT
CDR3: CAWSGDRVGPNTGELFF

V: TRBV5-4
D: TRBD1
size: -
J: TRBJ1-2
length: 15
DNA: TGTGCCAGCAGCGCACAGGGGGCTGCTAACTATGGCTACACCTTC
CDR3: CASSAQGAANYGYTF

V: TRBV7-3
D: TRBD1
size: -
J: TRBJ2-2
length: 15
DNA: TGTGCCAGCAGCACAGGGGGTGCGAACACCGGGGAGCTGTTTTTT
CDR3: CASSTGGANTGELFF

V: TRBV2
D: TRBD2
size: once
J: TRBJ2-4
length: 17
DNA: TGTGCCAGCAGTGATAGCCCCGGACTAGCGGGGAAAAACATTCAGTACTTC
CDR3: CASSDSPGLAGKNIQYF

V: TRBV14
D: -
size: -
J: TRBJ1-2
length: 13
DNA: TGTGCCAGCAGCCAAGGGGGCGCCTATGGCTACACCTTC
CDR3: CASSQGGAYGYTF

V: TRBV19
D: TRBD1
size: once
J: TRBJ1-6
length: 15
DNA: TGTGCCAGTAACCCAACCCGGGACAGGGCGTTGCCCCTCCACTTT
CDR3: CASNPTRDRALPLHF

V: TRBV19
D: -
size: -
J: TRBJ2-5
length: 12
DNA: TGTGCCACCCAGGACTTCCAAGAGACCCAGTACTTC
CDR3: CATQDFQETQYF

V: TRBV5-1
D: TRBD2
size: -
J: TRBJ2-5
length: 16
DNA: TGCGCCAGCAGCTTGACTCCCCGGGGGGTCCAAGAGACCCAGTACTTC
CDR3: CASSLTPRGVQETQYF

V: TRBV29-1
D: TRBD2
size: -
J: TRBJ2-1
length: 14
DNA: TGCAGCGTCCTCCGAGGACTAGCGGACAATGAGCAGTTCTTC
CDR3: CSVLRGLADNEQFF

V: TRBV18
D: -
size: -
J: TRBJ2-7
length: 13
DNA: TGTGCCAGCACTCGGGGGGCCTCCTACGAGCAGTACTTC
CDR3: CASTRGASYEQYF

V: TRBV2
D: -
size: -
J: TRBJ2-1
length: 14
DNA: TGTGCCAGCAGTGAAAGTTCAGCCTACAATGAGCAGTTCTTC
CDR3: CASSESSAYNEQFF

V: TRBV21-1
D: -
size: -
J: TRBJ2-3
length: 20
DNA: TGTGCCAGCAGCAAAGTTGTTTGGGGACTAGCGGGGGGGCTGGTGGATACGCAGTATTTT
CDR3: CASSKVVWGLAGGLVDTQYF

V: TRBV12-3/TRBV12-4
D: TRBD1
size: -
J: TRBJ1-2
length: 13
DNA: TGTGCCAGCAGTTGGACAGGGGGCAACGGCTACACCTTC
CDR3: CASSWTGGNGYTF

V: TRBV19
D: TRBD1
size: -
J: TRBJ1-1
length: 17
DNA: TGTGCCAGTAGTATAGGAGGGACAGGGGGCGTGAACACTGAAGCTTTCTTT
CDR3: CASSIGGTGGVNTEAFF